A single sample gave rise to the 13 T cell receptor beta chains below, sequenced in a study of OX40 agonist ivuxolimab in advanced cancers. Some clones are missing from TCRdb's copy, which holds only in-frame ones; the method was immunoSEQ multiplex PCR. The data show about 64,000 clones, roughly 90% seen once. The sequencing here drew on CD4+ or CD8+ T cells sorted from blood, taken in a trial of the OX40 agonist ivuxolimab. The origin of the receptors is an adult with an advanced solid tumor such as melanoma, head and neck, liver or kidney cancer.

The chain couples TRBV7-3 to TRBJ2-3, with no clear D. CDR3 length: 13 residues. Germline loops: CDR1 SGHTA, CDR2 FQGTGA. Between the trimmed V and J ends, which lost 6 bases and 1 base, there was a span of 8 bases. The CDR3 sequence: CASSQPGTDTQYF. The CDR3 DNA reads as TGTGCCAGCAGTCAGCCGGGCACAGATACGCAGTATTTT.

In its sample, this clone was seen a few times. V is TRBV19 and J is TRBJ2-5; D not certain. The CDR3 loop spans 13 amino acids. CDR1 and CDR2 from the germline V gene are LNHDA and SQIVND (reference sequence). The V end lost 3 bases, the J end lost 2 bases, and 7 bases lay between the germline ends. CDR3 amino acids: CASSINKQETQYF. CDR3 nucleotides: TGTGCCAGTAGTATTAATAAGCAAGAGACCCAGTACTTC.

The chain couples TRBV5-1 to TRBJ1-1; D gene ambiguous. The CDR3 runs to 15 residues. V lost 0 bases and J lost 3, with 12 bases in between. Germline V lookup: CDR1 SGHRS, CDR2 YFSETQ. CDR3 residues: CASSLEAEKYTEAFF. The CDR3 coding sequence is TGCGCCAGCAGCTTGGAAGCAGAAAAGTACACTGAAGCTTTCTTT.

This clone showed up just a few times. The rearrangement links TRBV28 to TRBJ1-2, with 8 bases that match TRBD1. CDR1 is MDHEN and CDR2 is SYDVKM in the germline V gene. The CDR3 spans 16 residues. V lost 3 bases, J lost 9 bases, and 15 bases stayed unmatched. The CDR3 region is CASSFGRGRHMDRYTF. The CDR3 nucleotides read TGTGCCAGCAGTTTTGGCAGGGGGCGACATATGGATCGCTACACCTTC.

The chain recombines TRBV6-1 with TRBJ2-7, with D possibly matching TRBD1 (6 bases). CDR1 and CDR2 from the germline V gene are MNHNS and SASEGT. V lost 2 bases and J 5 bases, leaving 22 bases between the germline ends. The CDR3 spans 17 residues. The CDR3 DNA reads as TGTGCCAGCAGTGAAAGTAACAACAGGGCTGGTAGGAACGAGCAGTACTTC. Its protein product is CASSESNNRAGRNEQYF.

V usage is TRBV11-1 and J usage is TRBJ2-7; 11 bases map to TRBD2. Germline CDR1 SGHAT, CDR2 FQDESV (reference sequence). Losses at the gene ends were 3 bases for V and 0 bases for J; bases not matched to a gene: 1. This CDR3 is built from 15 residues. In nucleotides, the CDR3 is TGTGCCAGCAGCTTTGGACTAGCGGGCTCCTACGAGCAGTACTTC. Translating gives CASSFGLAGSYEQYF.

The chain combines TRBV19 with TRBJ2-2, with 7 positions matching TRBD2. The CDR3 has 13 amino acids. Looked up from germline, CDR1 is LNHDA and CDR2 is SQIVND (reference sequence). DNA for the CDR3: TGTGCTACGATAGCGGGCGAGACCGGGGAGCTGTTTTTT. Protein: CATIAGETGELFF.

V gene TRBV28 combines with J gene TRBJ2-1, with D unresolved. Germline lookup yields CDR1 MDHEN and CDR2 SYDVKM. The CDR3 has 13 residues. V gave up 3 bases and J gave up 0 bases, with 3 bases separating them. Here the CDR3 DNA reads TGTGCCAGCAGTTTGACCTCCTACAATGAGCAGTTCTTC. Translated: CASSLTSYNEQFF.

V usage is TRBV5-1 and J usage is TRBJ1-3, with a tentative D call TRBD1 (5 bases). This CDR3 is 14 amino acids long. Per the germline V gene, CDR1 is SGHRS and CDR2 is YFSETQ. Trimming shortened V by 4 bases and J by 0 bases, and 8 bases separated the two germline ends. The CDR3 is CASSPDSSGNTIYF. CDR3 nucleotides: TGCGCCAGCAGCCCCGACAGCTCTGGAAACACCATATATTTT.

The genes are TRBV6-5 and TRBJ2-2; 11 nucleotides align to TRBD2. The CDR3 loop spans 15 amino acids. Germline V lookup: CDR1 MNHEY, CDR2 SVGAGI. After removal of 6 bases from V and 8 bases from J, the junction contained 8 bases not matched to a gene. The CDR3 loop reads CASRRLAGKSGELFF. CDR3 in DNA: TGTGCCAGCAGGCGACTAGCGGGAAAGTCGGGGGAGCTGTTTTTT.

The V gene is TRBV28, the J gene TRBJ2-7; TRBD1 matches at 9 bases. The V segment lost 5 bases and the J segment 2 bases; nucleotides outside the gene matches: 16. Germline CDR1 MDHEN, CDR2 SYDVKM. The CDR3 sequence is 18 residues long. In nucleotides, the CDR3 is TGTGCCAGCAGTCTACAGTTGAGTGGACAGGGGTTCGCCTACGAGCAGTACTTC. Residues: CASSLQLSGQGFAYEQYF.

This chain links TRBV30 with TRBJ2-5; unclear D gene. CDR1 and CDR2 from the germline V gene are GTSNPN and SVGIG (reference sequence). Trimming left V 3 bases short and J 5 bases short, with 4 bases between. The CDR3 sequence is 10 residues long. The CDR3 loop is CAWRRETQYF. The CDR3 nucleotides read TGTGCCTGGAGAAGGGAGACCCAGTACTTC.

The sample holds one count of this clone. V and J are TRBV7-6 and TRBJ2-5; tentative D call: TRBD2 (5 bases). The V and J ends lost 4 bases and 3 bases respectively, with 9 bases between them. CDR1 is SGHVS and CDR2 is FNYEAQ in the germline V gene. This CDR3 spans 13 amino acids. CDR3 protein: CASSSAGEETQYF. The CDR3 coding sequence is TGTGCCAGCAGCTCTGCGGGCGAAGAGACCCAGTACTTC.